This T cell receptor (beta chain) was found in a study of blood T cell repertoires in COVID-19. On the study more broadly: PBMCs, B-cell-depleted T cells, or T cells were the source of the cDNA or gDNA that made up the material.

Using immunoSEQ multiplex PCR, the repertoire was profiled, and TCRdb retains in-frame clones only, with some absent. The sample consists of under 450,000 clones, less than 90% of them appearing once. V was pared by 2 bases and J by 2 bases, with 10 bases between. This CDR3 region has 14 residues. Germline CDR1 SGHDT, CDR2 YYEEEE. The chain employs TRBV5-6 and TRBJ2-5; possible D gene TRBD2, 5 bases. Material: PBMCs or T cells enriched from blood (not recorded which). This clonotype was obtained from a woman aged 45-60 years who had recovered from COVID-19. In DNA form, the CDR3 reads TGTGCCAGCAGCTTTATACCGGGACAAGAGACCCAGTACTTC. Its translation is CASSFIPGQETQYF. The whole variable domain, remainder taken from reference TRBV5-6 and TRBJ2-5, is DAGVTQSPTHLIKTRGQQVTLRCSPKSGHDTVSWYQQALGQGPQFIFQYYEEEERQRGNFPDRFSGHQFPNYSSELNVNALLLGDSALYLCASSFIPGQETQYFGPGTRLLVL.